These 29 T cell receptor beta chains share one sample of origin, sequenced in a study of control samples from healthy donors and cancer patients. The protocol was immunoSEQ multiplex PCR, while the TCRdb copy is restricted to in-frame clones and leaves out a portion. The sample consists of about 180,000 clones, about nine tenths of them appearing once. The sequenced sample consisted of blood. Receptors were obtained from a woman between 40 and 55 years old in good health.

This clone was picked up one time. CDR3 region: CASSGGLTGELFF. The CDR3 region has the DNA TGTGCCAGTAGTGGGGGGCTGACCGGGGAGCTGTTTTTT. This chain joins TRBV19 and TRBJ2-2; either TRBD1 or TRBD2 may supply D (6 bases each). Deletions cut 5 bases from V and 5 bases from J, with 9 bases between. The CDR3 contains 13 residues. Germline V gene lookup returns CDR1 LNHDA and CDR2 SQIVND (reference sequence).

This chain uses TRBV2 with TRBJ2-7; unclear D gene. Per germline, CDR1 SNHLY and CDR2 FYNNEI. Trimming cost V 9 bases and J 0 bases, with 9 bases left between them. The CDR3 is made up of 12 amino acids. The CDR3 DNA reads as TGTGCCAGTACAGAGAGCTCCTACGAGCAGTACTTC. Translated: CASTESSYEQYF.

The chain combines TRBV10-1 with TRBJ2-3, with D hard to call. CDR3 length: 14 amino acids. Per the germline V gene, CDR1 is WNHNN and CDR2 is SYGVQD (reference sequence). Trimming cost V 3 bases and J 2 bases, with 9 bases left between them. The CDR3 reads CASSDLGNTDTQYF. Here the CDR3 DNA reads TGCGCCAGCAGTGATTTGGGAAACACAGATACGCAGTATTTT.

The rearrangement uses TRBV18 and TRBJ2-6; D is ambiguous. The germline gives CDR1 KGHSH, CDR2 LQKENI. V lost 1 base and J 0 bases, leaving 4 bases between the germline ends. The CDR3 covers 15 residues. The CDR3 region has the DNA TGTGCCAGCTCACCACTATCCTCTGGGGCCAACGTCCTGACTTTC. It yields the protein CASSPLSSGANVLTF.

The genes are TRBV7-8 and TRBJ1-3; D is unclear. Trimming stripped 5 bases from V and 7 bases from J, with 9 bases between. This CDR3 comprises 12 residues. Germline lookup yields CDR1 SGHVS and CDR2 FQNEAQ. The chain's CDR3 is CASSPDANTIYF. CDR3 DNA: TGTGCCAGCAGCCCGGACGCCAACACCATATATTTT.

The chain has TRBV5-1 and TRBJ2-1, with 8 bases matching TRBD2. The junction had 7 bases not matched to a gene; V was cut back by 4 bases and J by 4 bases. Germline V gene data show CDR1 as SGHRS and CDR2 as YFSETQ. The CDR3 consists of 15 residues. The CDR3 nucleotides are TGCGCCAGCAGCCTCAGCGGGGGCATATACAATGAGCAGTTCTTC. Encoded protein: CASSLSGGIYNEQFF.

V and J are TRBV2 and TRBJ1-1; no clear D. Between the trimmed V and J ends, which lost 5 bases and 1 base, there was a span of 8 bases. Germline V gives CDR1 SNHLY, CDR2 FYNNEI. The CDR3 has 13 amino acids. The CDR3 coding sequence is TGTGCCAGCAGTAACGACGGGAACACTGAAGCTTTCTTT. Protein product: CASSNDGNTEAFF.

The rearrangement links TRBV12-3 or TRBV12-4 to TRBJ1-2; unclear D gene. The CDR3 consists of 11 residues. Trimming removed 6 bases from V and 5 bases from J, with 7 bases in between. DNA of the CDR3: TGTGCCAGCAGGGCGTATTATGGCTACACCTTC. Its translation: CASRAYYGYTF.

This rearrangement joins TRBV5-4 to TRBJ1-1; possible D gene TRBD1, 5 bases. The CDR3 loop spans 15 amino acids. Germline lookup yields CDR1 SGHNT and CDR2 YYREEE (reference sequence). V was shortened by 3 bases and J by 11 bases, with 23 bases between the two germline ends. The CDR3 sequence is CASSSRATAGVLAFF. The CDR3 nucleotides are TGTGCCAGCAGCTCCCGGGCCACAGCGGGGGTATTGGCTTTCTTT.

DNA of the CDR3: TGTGCCAATTTGGGACCCCAGCATTTT. Translating gives CANLGPQHF. The chain recombines TRBV21-1 with TRBJ1-5. TRBV21-1 is marked as a pseudogene. The CDR3 consists of 9 residues.

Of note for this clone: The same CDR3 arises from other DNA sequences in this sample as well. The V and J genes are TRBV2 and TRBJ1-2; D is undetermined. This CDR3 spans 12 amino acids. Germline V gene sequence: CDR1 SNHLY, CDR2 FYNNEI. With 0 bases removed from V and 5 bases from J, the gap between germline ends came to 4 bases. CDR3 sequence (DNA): TGTGCCAGCAGTGAAGCGGGTTATGGCTACACCTTC. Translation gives CASSEAGYGYTF.

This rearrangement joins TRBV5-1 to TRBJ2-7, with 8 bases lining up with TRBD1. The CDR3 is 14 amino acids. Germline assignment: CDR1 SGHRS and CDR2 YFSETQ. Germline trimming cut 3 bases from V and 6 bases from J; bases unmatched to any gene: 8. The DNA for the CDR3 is TGCGCCAGCAGCTCAGGACAGGGTTTCGGCGAGCAGTACTTC. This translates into CASSSGQGFGEQYF.

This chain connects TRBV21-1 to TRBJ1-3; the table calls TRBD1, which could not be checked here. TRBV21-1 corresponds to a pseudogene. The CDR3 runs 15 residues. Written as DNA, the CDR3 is TGTGCCAGCTCTACAAAGGCACAGGGGGGAAACACCATATATTTT. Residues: CASSTKAQGGNTIYF.

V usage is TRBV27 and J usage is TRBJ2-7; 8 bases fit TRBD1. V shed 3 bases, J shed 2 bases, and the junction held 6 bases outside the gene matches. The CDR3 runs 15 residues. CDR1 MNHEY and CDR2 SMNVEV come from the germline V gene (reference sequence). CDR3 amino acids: CASSFLGQETYEQYF. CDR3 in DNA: TGTGCCAGCAGTTTTTTGGGACAGGAGACCTACGAGCAGTACTTC.

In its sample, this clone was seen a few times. The CDR3 DNA follows: TGTGCCACCTTCGGGGGGCGCGAGGGGACTGAAGCTTTCTTT. The encoded protein is CATFGGREGTEAFF. The chain recombines TRBV10-3 with TRBJ1-1; weak D call: TRBD1 (6 bases). The germline V gene has CDR1 ENHRY and CDR2 SYGVKD. The CDR3 has 14 residues. Between the trimmed V and J ends, which lost 10 bases and 5 bases, there was a span of 20 bases.

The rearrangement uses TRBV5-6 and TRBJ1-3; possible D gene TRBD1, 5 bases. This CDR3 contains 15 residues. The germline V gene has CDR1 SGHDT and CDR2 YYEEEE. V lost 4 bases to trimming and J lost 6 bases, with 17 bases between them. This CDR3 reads CASSEIRDRENTIYF. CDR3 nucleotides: TGTGCCAGCAGCGAGATCCGGGACCGCGAAAACACCATATATTTT.

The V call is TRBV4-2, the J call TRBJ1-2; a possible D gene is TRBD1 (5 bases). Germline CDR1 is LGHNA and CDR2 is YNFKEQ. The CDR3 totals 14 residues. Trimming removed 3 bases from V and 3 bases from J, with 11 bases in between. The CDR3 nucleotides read TGTGCCAGCAGCCAGGGGCGGGGGGACTATGGCTACACCTTC. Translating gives CASSQGRGDYGYTF.

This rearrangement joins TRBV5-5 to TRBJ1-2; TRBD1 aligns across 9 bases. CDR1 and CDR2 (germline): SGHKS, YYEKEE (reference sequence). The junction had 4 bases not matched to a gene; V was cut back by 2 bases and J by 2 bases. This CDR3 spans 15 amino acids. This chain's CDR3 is CASSLDGTGNYGYTF. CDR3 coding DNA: TGTGCCAGCAGCTTAGACGGGACAGGGAACTATGGCTACACCTTC.

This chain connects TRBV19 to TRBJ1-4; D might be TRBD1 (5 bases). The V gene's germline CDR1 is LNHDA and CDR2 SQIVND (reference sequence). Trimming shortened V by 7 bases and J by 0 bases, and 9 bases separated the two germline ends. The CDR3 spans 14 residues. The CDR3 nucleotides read TGTGCCAGTAAAGGGGTAACAACTAATGAAAAACTGTTTTTT. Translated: CASKGVTTNEKLFF.

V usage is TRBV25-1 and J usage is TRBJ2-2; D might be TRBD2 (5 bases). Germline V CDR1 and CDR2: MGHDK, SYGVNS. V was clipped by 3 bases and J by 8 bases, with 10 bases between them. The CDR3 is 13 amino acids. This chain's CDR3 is CASSDPRGGELFF. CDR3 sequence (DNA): TGTGCCAGCAGTGACCCGAGAGGGGGGGAGCTGTTTTTT.

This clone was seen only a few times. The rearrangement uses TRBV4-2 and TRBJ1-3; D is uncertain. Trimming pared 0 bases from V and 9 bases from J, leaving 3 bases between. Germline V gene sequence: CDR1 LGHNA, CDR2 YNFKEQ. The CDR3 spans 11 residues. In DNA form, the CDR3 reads TGTGCCAGCAGCCAAGAAATCACCATATATTTT. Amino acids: CASSQEITIYF.

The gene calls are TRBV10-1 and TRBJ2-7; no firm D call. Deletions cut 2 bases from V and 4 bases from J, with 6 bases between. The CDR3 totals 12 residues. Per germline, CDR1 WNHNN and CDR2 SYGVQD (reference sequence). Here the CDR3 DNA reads TGCGCCAGCAGTGAGGCCGGATACGAGCAGTACTTC. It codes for CASSEAGYEQYF.

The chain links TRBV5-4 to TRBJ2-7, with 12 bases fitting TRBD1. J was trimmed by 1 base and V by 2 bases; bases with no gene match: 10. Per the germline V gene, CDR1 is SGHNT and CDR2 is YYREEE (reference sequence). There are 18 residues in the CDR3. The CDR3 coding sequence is TGTGCCAGCAGCTTCTGGCCTCTGGGACAGGGGGCATCCTACGAGCAGTACTTC. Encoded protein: CASSFWPLGQGASYEQYF. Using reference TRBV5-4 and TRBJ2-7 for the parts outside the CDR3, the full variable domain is ETGVTQSPTHLIKTRGQQVTLRCSSQSGHNTVSWYQQALGQGPQFIFQYYREEENGRGNFPPRFSGLQFPNYSSELNVNALELDDSALYLCASSFWPLGQGASYEQYFGPGTRLTVT.

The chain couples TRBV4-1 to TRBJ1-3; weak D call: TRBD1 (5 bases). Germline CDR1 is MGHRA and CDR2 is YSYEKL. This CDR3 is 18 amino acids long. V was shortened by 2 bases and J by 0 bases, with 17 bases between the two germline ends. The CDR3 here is CASSQRWPGRDSGNTIYF. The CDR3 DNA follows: TGCGCCAGCAGCCAAAGATGGCCCGGCAGGGACTCTGGAAACACCATATATTTT.

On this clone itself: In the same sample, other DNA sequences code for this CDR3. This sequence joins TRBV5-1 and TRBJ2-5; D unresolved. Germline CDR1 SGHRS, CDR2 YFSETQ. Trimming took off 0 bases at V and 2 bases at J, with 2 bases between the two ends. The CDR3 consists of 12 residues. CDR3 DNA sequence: TGCGCCAGCAGCTTGGGGCAAGAGACCCAGTACTTC. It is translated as CASSLGQETQYF.

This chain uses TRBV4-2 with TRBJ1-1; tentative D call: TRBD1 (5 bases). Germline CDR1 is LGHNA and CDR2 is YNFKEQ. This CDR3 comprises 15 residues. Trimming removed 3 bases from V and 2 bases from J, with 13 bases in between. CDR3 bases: TGTGCCAGCAGCCATGTAGGTCAGGGTAACACTGAAGCTTTCTTT. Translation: CASSHVGQGNTEAFF.

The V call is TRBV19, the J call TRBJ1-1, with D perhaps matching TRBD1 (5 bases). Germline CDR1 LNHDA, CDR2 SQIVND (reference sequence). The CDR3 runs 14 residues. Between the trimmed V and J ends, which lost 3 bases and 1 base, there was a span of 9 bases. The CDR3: CASSMRGGNTEAFF. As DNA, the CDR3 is TGTGCCAGTAGTATGCGGGGGGGGAACACTGAAGCTTTCTTT.

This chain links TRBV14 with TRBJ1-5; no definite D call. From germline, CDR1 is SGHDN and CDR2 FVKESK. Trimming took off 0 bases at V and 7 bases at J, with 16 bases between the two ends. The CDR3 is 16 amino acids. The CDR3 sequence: CASSQDHGLVFQPQHF. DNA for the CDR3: TGTGCCAGCAGCCAAGATCACGGGCTGGTTTTCCAGCCCCAGCATTTT.

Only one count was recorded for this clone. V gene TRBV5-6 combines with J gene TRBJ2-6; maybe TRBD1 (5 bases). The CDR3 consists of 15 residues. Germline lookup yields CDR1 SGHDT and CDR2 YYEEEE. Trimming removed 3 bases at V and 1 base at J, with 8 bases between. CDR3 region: CASSSAGSGANVLTF. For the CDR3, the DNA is TGTGCCAGCAGCTCGGCAGGGTCTGGGGCCAACGTCCTGACTTTC. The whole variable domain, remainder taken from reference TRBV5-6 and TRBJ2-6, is DAGVTQSPTHLIKTRGQQVTLRCSPKSGHDTVSWYQQALGQGPQFIFQYYEEEERQRGNFPDRFSGHQFPNYSSELNVNALLLGDSALYLCASSSAGSGANVLTFGAGSRLTVL.